The entry below gives a single T cell receptor (beta chain) sequence along with its context. This clonotype showed up many times. The specificity of this receptor is unknown. Within one base of it there is no much larger clone, and no base qualities were kept. The method behind the library was 5' RACE. Sequenced using an Illumina HiSeq 2500. A second PCR of 7 to 11 cycles was run with a J-beta primer mix and a sample-barcoded 5' primer. A unique molecular identifier was introduced onto each TCR beta cDNA molecule by a template-switch 5' adaptor carrying 12 random nucleotides. Each sample yielded at least 2.5 million CDR3-containing paired-end reads. First-strand cDNA synthesis was performed from all RNA using the Mint cDNA synthesis kit, with priming by a TRBC-specific oligonucleotide. Following uracil-DNA glycosylase treatment, a first 18-cycle PCR with universal primers M1SS and BC2_uni_R was performed on all cDNA. The paper's processing steps were these. For normalization, 1 million high-quality reads were randomly selected from each sample, with every read carrying a distinct molecular identifier. Instead of being binned into consensus sequences, reads that shared molecular identifiers were thrown out. MiTCR, run with a Q25 quality threshold and the strictest error-elimination algorithm, handled CDR3 identification, clonotype clustering and error correction. A nonparametric unseen species model with Euler transformation was used to estimate a lower bound on total TCR beta diversity. TCRdb reran the public reads through fastp at Q25 and MiXCR, keeping productive beta chains. Here each entry gathers all rows of one CDR3 protein and keeps the most common genes and DNA. The V and J calls reflect TCRdb's pipeline rather than the authors' work. The sample contains about 640,000 distinct CDR3 sequences, 25% to 35% of them found a single time. The ten top clones hold approximately 14% of the sample.

The donors were roughly 39 Caucasian individuals from Russia, aged 6 to 90 years, who were systemically healthy. Approximately 11 milliliters of peripheral blood were drawn from each donor into EDTA-treated Vacutainer tubes. Ficoll-Paque density-gradient centrifugation was used to isolate PBMCs, with at least 7 million per sample. Total RNA was extracted from PBMCs with Trizol reagent, with at least 6 micrograms obtained per sample. For every donor, an aliquot of PBMCs went through flow cytometry to measure the percentages of naive CD45RAhigh/CD27high T cells. The CDR3 numbers 14 residues from cysteine through phenylalanine. The CDR3 DNA has 42 bases and is translated from base 1. A distance of 13 bases separates the germline ends of V and J, which lose 1 base and 9 bases respectively. As encoded in the germline V gene (reference sequence), CDR1 is LGHDT while CDR2 is YNNKEL. The data were obtained in a study of blood T cells in healthy people across ages (dated by TCRdb to the mid-2010s). Concerning the study at large: Template switching captured roughly one uniquely barcoded TCR beta cDNA molecule per two T cells in model experiments. Using deep sequencing normalized with unique cDNA molecular identifiers, the study measured how TCR beta repertoire diversity changes with age. Donors were grouped into four age groups: young (average approximately 16 years), middle-aged (less than 40), aged (about 59) and long-lived (just over 80). To avoid experimental bias, donors of different ages were spread randomly across the sequencing lanes. The study analyzed two additional independent replicas of 1 million unique cDNA reads from the same blood draw for two donors, one aged 18 to 30 and one aged 80 or older.

The full study reports these points: Compared with the aged group, the long-lived group had more naive CD4+ T cells, fewer expanded clones and increased TCR diversity, a pattern suggesting age selection. Observed TCR beta diversity per million T cells fell roughly linearly with age, and a significant reduction was already apparent by age about 43. Estimates of total diversity based on one million sequenced T cells were considered lower bounds and underestimates. Conclusive comparison of naive and antigen-experienced compartments was prevented by the profiling of bulk unsorted PBMCs. A strong correlation was found between observed TCR beta diversity and the percentage of naive T cells measured by flow cytometry. Because the CMV infection status of the donors was unknown, age-related changes in expanded clonotypes may potentially have been confounded.

Here the chain combines TRBV3-1 and TRBJ2-1; possibly the D gene is TRBD1, per 6 matching bases. The TCR was taken from a woman at least 80 years old in good health. The sample was blood. CDR3 region: CASSQGTDLSEQFF. Read as DNA, the sequence is TGTGCCAGCAGCCAAGGGACAGATTTGAGTGAGCAGTTCTTC.